This T cell receptor (beta chain) was captured in a study of blood T cell repertoires in COVID-19. Some clones are missing from TCRdb's copy, which holds only in-frame ones; the method was immunoSEQ multiplex PCR. The sample includes 130,000 to 150,000 clones, over 70% seen only once; the top ten take around 11%. The age range of participants was about 18 to 100 years, with residence in about two dozen US areas. Cohort 3 recovered donors had two negative PCRs, clearance, or symptom resolution. Germline-derived CDR1 and CDR2 are LNHDA and SQIVND (reference sequence). V shed 10 bases, J shed 3 bases, and the junction held 15 bases outside the gene matches. The CDR3 length is 16 residues.

Input material: PBMCs or T cells enriched from blood (not recorded which). This TCR was sampled from a man aged 60-69 years who had recovered from COVID-19. V gene TRBV19 combines with J gene TRBJ2-1, with 7 bases identical to TRBD2. The CDR3 reads CAKYVGVGLGYNEQFF. The CDR3 DNA follows: TGTGCCAAGTACGTAGGGGTCGGACTAGGCTACAATGAGCAGTTCTTC.